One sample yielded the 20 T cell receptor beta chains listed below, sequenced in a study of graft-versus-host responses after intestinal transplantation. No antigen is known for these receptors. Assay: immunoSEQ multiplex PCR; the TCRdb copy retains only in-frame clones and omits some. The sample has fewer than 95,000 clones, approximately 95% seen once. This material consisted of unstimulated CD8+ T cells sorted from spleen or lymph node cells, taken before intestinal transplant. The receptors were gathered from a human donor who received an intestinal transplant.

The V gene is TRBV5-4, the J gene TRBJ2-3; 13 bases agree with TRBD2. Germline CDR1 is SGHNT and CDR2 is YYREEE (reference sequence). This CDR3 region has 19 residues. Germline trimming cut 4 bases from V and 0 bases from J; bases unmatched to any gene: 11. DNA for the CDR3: TGTGCCAGCAGCCAGATTCCGACTAGCGGGGGGTCTAGCACAGATACGCAGTATTTT. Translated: CASSQIPTSGGSSTDTQYF.

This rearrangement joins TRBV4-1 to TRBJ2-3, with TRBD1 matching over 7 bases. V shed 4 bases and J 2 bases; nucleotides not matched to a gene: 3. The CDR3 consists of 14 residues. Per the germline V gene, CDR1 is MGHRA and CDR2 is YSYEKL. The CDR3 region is CASSPGQFTDTQYF. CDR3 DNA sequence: TGCGCCAGCAGCCCGGGACAGTTCACAGATACGCAGTATTTT.

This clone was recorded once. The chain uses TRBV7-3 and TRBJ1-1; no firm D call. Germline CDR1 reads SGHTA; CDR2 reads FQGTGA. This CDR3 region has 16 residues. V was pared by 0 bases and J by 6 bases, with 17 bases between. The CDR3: CASSLTTIQRPAEAFF. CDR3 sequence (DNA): TGTGCCAGCAGCTTAACGACAATACAACGGCCCGCTGAAGCTTTCTTT.

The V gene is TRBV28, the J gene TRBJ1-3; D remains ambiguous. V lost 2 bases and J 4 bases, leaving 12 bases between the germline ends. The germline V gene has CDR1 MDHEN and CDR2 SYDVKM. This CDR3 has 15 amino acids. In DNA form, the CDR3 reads TGTGCCAGCAGTTTACTTCAAGCGGGGGGAAACACCATATATTTT. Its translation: CASSLLQAGGNTIYF. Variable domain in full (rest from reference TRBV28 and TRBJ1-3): DVKVTQSSRYLVKRTGEKVFLECVQDMDHENMFWYRQDPGLGLRLIYFSYDVKMKEKGDIPEGYSVSREKKERFSLILESASTNQTSMYLCASSLLQAGGNTIYFGEGSWLTVV.

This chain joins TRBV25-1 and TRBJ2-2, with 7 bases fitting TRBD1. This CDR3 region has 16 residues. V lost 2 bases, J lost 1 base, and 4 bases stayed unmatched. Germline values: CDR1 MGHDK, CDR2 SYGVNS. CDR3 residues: CASSEGAGGNTGELFF. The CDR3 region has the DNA TGTGCCAGCAGTGAAGGCGCAGGGGGGAACACCGGGGAGCTGTTTTTT.

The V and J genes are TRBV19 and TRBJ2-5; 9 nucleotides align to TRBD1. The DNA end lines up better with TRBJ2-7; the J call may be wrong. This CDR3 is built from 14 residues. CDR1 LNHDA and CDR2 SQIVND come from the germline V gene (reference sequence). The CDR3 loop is CASSIGTGDYEQYF. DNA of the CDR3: TGTGCCAGTAGTATAGGGACAGGGGACTACGAGCAGTACTTC.

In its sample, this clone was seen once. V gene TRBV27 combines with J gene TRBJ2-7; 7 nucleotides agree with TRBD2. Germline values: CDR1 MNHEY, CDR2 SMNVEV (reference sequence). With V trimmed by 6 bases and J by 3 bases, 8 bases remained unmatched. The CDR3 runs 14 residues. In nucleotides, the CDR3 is TGTGCCAGCAGAGAGAGCGGGACGATCTACGAGCAGTACTTC. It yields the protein CASRESGTIYEQYF.

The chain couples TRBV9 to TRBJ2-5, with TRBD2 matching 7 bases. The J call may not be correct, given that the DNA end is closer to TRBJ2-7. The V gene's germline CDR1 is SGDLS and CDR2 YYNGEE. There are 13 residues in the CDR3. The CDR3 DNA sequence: TGTGCCAGCTCAAGCGGGGTCGTGAACGAGCAGTACTTC. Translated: CASSSGVVNEQYF.

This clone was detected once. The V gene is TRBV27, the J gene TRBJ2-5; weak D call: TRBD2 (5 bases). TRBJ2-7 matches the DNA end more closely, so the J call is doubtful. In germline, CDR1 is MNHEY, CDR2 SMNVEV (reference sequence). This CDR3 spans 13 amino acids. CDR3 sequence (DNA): TGTGCCAGCAGTTTGGGAGATTCGCACGAGCAGTACTTC. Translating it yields CASSLGDSHEQYF.

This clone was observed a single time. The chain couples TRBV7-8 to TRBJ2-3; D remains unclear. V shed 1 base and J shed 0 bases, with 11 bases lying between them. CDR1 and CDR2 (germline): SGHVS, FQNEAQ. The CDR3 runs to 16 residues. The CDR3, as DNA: TGTGCCAGCAGCTTAGTCTTGGCTAGAAGCACAGATACGCAGTATTTT. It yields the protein CASSLVLARSTDTQYF.

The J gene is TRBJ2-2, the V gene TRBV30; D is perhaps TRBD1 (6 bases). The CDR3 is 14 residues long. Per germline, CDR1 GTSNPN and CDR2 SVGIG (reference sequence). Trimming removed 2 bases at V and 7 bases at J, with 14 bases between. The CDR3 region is CAWSQQGGRGELFF. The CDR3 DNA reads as TGTGCCTGGAGTCAACAGGGTGGGCGCGGGGAGCTGTTTTTT.

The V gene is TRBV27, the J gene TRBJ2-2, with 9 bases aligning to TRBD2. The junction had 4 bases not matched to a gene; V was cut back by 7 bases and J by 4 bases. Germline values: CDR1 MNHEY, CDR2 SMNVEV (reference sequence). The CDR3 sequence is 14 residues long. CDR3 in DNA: TGTGCCAGCACTAGCGGGATAGGCACCGGGGAGCTGTTTTTT. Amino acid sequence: CASTSGIGTGELFF.

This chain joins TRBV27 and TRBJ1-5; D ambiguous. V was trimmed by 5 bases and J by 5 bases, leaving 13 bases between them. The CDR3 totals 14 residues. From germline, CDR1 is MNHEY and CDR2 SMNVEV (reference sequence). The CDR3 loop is CASSHSYGYQPQHF. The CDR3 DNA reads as TGTGCCAGCAGTCACTCCTACGGTTATCAGCCCCAGCATTTT.

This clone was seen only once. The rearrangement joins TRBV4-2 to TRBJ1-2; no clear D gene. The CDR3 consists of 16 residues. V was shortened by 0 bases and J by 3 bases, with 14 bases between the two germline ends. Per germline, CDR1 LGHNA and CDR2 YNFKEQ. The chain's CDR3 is CASSQDLGQAHYGYTF. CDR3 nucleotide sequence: TGTGCCAGCAGCCAAGATTTAGGTCAGGCCCACTATGGCTACACCTTC.

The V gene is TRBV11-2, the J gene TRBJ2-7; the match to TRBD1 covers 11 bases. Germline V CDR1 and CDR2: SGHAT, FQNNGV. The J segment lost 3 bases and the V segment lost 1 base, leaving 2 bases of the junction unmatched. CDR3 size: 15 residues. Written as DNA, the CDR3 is TGTGCCAGCAGCTTAGGGGGGACAGGGGGCTACGAGCAGTACTTC. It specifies CASSLGGTGGYEQYF.

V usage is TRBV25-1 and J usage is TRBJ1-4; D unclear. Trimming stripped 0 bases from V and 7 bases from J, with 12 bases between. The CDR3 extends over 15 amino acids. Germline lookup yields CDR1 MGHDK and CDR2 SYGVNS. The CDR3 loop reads CASSEYGVSLEKLFF. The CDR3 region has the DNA TGTGCCAGCAGTGAATACGGGGTCTCCCTTGAAAAACTGTTTTTT.

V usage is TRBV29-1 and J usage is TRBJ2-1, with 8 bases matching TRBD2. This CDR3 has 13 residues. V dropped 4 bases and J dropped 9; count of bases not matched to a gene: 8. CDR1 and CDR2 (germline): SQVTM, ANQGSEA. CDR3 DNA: TGCAGCGTTGCGACGGGGGGGCACGGTGAGCAGTTCTTC. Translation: CSVATGGHGEQFF.

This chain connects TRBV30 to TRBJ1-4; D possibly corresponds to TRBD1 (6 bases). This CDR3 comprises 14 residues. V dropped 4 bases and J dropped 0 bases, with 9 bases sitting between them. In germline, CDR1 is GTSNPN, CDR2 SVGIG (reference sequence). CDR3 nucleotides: TGTGCCTGGACTTCAGGGGCAACTAATGAAAAACTGTTTTTT. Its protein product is CAWTSGATNEKLFF. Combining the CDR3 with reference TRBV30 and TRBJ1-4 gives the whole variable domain SQTIHQWPATLVQPVGSPLSLECTVEGTSNPNLYWYRQAAGRGLQLLFYSVGIGQISSEVPQNLSASRPQDRQFILSSKKLLLSDSGFYLCAWTSGATNEKLFFGSGTQLSVL.

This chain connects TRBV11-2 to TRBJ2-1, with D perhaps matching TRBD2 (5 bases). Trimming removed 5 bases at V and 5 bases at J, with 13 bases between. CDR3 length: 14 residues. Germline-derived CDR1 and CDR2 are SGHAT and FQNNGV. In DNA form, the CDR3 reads TGTGCCAGCAGCAGAGGGCCCATGGACAATGAGCAGTTCTTC. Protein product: CASSRGPMDNEQFF.

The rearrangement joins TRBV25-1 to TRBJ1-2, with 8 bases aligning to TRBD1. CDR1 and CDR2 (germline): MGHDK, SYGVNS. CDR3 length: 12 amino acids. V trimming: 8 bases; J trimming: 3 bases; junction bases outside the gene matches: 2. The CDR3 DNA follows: TGTGCCAGCGAGACAGGGGACTATGGCTACACCTTC. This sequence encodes CASETGDYGYTF.